This TCR beta chain was recovered during a study of regulatory T cells in long-lasting Graves disease. Stated time point: newly diagnosed GD, antithyroid drugs for less than 3 months. There was RNA extracted from PBMCs, and the TCR library was made from it. Construction of TCR beta libraries relied on iRepertoire HTBI primers and on Arm-PCR targeting CDR3 regions. One entry per CDR3 protein, called by TCRdb with MiXCR from the multiplex PCR reads. The sample records about 400,000 distinct CDR3 sequences, approximately 15% being singletons. Looked up from germline, CDR1 is SGHAT and CDR2 is FQNNGV. Trimming cost V 2 bases and J 1 base, with 14 bases left between them. The CDR3 sequence is 17 residues long. There are many counts of this clonotype. Its antigen is not identified. Regarding the study as a whole: Among persistent patients, a larger number of public clonotypes were shared (around 3,000) than among newly diagnosed patients (roughly 970). Persistent disease exhibited a predilection for TRBV28, TRBJ1-2 and TRBJ2-5.

The same data also contributed to another study, on T cells in Graves' hyperthyroidism and ophthalmopathy. That source adds: Based on clinical symptoms, serum thyroxine and TRAb, thyroid ultrasound and orbital computed tomography, diagnoses were reached. First-round RT-PCR of the TCR CDR3 relied on the HTBI primer set.

The chain joins TRBV11-2 to TRBJ2-2, with D possibly matching TRBD1 (6 bases). The clonotype originates from a woman between 40 and 50 years old with Graves disease. The sequencing used peripheral blood mononuclear cells (PBMCs), collected at new diagnosis, from a patient treated with antithyroid drugs. Here the CDR3 reads CASSLWGRGKNTGELFF. CDR3 nucleotide sequence: TGTGCCAGCAGCTTATGGGGCAGGGGAAAGAACACCGGGGAGCTGTTTTTT. The whole variable domain, filled in from reference TRBV11-2 and TRBJ2-2, reads EAGVAQSPRYKIIEKRQSVAFWCNPISGHATLYWYQQILGQGPKLLIQFQNNGVVDDSQLPKDRFSAERLKGVDSTLKIQPAKLEDSAVYLCASSLWGRGKNTGELFFGEGSRLTVL.